Listed below are T cell receptor beta chains from one sample, sequenced in a study of T cell repertoires in cytomegalovirus infection. TCRdb analysed the reads with MiXCR anew, one entry per CDR3 protein. The sample holds about 530,000 distinct CDR3 sequences; approximately 25% are singletons and the top ten take roughly 13%. Sample: PBMCs. These TCRs come from a human donor in good health (CMV status not recorded). Some clones in this sample may be carry-over from other donors' samples. Each CDR3 is given without its conserved first and last residue. The D gene is left open where the match is weak. Rows may omit the clone size; those that give it use once, few, many or a size class.

clone_size: many; j_call: TRBJ2-2; d_call: .; v_call: TRBV11-2; cdr3_aa: ASSLVMGATGELF
clone_size: .; j_call: TRBJ1-2; d_call: .; v_call: TRBV12-3/TRBV12-4; cdr3_aa: ASSFGHHGYT
clone_size: .; j_call: TRBJ2-2; d_call: TRBD2; v_call: TRBV12-3/TRBV12-4; cdr3_aa: ASRSLTSGSFGELF
clone_size: few; j_call: TRBJ2-5; d_call: TRBD1; v_call: TRBV5-1; cdr3_aa: ASSLGDREAETQY
clone_size: .; j_call: TRBJ2-7; d_call: .; v_call: TRBV5-6; cdr3_aa: ASSWGPSSYEQY
clone_size: few; j_call: TRBJ2-5; d_call: .; v_call: TRBV15; cdr3_aa: ATSRDHSETQY
clone_size: many; j_call: TRBJ2-2; d_call: .; v_call: TRBV7-9; cdr3_aa: ASSSSLDHGELF
clone_size: few; j_call: TRBJ1-1; d_call: TRBD1; v_call: TRBV7-9; cdr3_aa: ASSLRQGSTEAF
clone_size: .; j_call: TRBJ2-1; d_call: .; v_call: TRBV7-2; cdr3_aa: ASSPAGSSYNEQF
clone_size: .; j_call: TRBJ1-5; d_call: TRBD1; v_call: TRBV7-8; cdr3_aa: ASSPGQGDEPQH
clone_size: few; j_call: TRBJ2-1; d_call: .; v_call: TRBV7-3; cdr3_aa: ASSSYGSDEQF
clone_size: .; j_call: TRBJ2-3; d_call: TRBD2; v_call: TRBV20-1; cdr3_aa: SARGPGEGDTQY
clone_size: .; j_call: TRBJ2-1; d_call: TRBD2; v_call: TRBV6-5; cdr3_aa: ASSYSIGLAGGRSYNEQF
clone_size: few; j_call: TRBJ2-1; d_call: TRBD1; v_call: TRBV7-2; cdr3_aa: ASSLRPGQGYNEQF
clone_size: .; j_call: TRBJ2-5; d_call: .; v_call: TRBV29-1; cdr3_aa: SVGGSRGAGSQETQY
clone_size: .; j_call: TRBJ2-5; d_call: .; v_call: TRBV7-6; cdr3_aa: ASSQGGGGTQETQY
clone_size: .; j_call: TRBJ1-2; d_call: TRBD1; v_call: TRBV6-5; cdr3_aa: ASSYDTGARYGYT
clone_size: .; j_call: TRBJ1-6; d_call: .; v_call: TRBV5-6; cdr3_aa: ASSLRPSWASPLH
clone_size: many; j_call: TRBJ2-7; d_call: .; v_call: TRBV7-2; cdr3_aa: ASSVVTGLQY
clone_size: few; j_call: TRBJ2-3; d_call: .; v_call: TRBV12-3/TRBV12-4; cdr3_aa: ASSLVKDTQY
clone_size: .; j_call: TRBJ2-1; d_call: TRBD2; v_call: TRBV29-1; cdr3_aa: SGGTSGRYEQF
clone_size: .; j_call: TRBJ1-2; d_call: .; v_call: TRBV5-6; cdr3_aa: ASSQGQQADYGYT
clone_size: few; j_call: TRBJ2-7; d_call: .; v_call: TRBV5-4; cdr3_aa: ASSLDGRTYEQY
clone_size: few; j_call: TRBJ2-3; d_call: TRBD1; v_call: TRBV7-9; cdr3_aa: ASNGTGGKTDTQY
clone_size: .; j_call: TRBJ2-1; d_call: .; v_call: TRBV20-1; cdr3_aa: SARDTVGGETF
clone_size: .; j_call: TRBJ1-1; d_call: .; v_call: TRBV20-1; cdr3_aa: SAISPGEGTEAF
clone_size: .; j_call: TRBJ1-2; d_call: .; v_call: TRBV3-1; cdr3_aa: ASSPTTGQRGYT
clone_size: .; j_call: TRBJ2-1; d_call: .; v_call: TRBV29-1; cdr3_aa: SVEDPEGFYNEQF
clone_size: .; j_call: TRBJ2-3; d_call: .; v_call: TRBV5-6; cdr3_aa: ASRWGGTDTQY